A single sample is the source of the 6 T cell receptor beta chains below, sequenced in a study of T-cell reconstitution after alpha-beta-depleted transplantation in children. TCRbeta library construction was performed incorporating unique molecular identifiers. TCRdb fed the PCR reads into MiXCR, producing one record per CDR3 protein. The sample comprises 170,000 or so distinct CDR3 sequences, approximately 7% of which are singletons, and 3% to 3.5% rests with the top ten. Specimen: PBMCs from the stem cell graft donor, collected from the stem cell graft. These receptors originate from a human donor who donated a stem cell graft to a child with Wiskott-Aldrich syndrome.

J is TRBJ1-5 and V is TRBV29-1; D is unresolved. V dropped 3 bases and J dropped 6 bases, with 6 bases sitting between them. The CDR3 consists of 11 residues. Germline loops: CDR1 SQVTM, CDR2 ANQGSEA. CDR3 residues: CSVEGPQPQHF. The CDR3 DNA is TGCAGCGTTGAGGGCCCTCAGCCCCAGCATTTT.

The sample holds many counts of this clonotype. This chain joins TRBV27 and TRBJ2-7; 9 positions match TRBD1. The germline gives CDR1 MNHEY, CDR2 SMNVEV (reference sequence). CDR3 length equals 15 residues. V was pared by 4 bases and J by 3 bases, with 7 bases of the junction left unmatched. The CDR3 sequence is CASSSWGQGVYEQYF. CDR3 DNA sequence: TGTGCCAGCAGTTCATGGGGACAGGGAGTCTACGAGCAGTACTTC.

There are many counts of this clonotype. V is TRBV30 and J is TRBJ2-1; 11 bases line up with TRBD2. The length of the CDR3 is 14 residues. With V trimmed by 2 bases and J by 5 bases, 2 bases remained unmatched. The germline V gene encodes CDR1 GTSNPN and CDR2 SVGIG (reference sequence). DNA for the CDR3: TGTGCCTGGAGTCCGGGACTAGCGGACAATGAGCAGTTCTTC. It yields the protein CAWSPGLADNEQFF.

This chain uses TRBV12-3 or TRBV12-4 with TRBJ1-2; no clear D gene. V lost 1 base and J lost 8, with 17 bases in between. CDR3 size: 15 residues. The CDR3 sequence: CASSLGSYPSQGYTF. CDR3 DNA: TGTGCCAGCAGTTTAGGGTCTTATCCTAGCCAGGGCTACACCTTC.

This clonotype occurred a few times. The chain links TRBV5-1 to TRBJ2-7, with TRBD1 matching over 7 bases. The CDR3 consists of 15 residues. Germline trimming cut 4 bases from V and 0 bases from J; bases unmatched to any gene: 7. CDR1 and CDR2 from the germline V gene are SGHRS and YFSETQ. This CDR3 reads CASSPEDRISYEQYF. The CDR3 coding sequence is TGCGCCAGCAGCCCCGAGGACAGGATCTCCTACGAGCAGTACTTC.

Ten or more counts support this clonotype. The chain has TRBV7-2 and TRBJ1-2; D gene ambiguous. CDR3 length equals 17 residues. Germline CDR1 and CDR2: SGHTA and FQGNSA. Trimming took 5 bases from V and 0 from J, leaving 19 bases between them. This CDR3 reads CASSLYSEGLANYGYTF. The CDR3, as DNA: TGTGCCAGCAGCCTATATTCTGAAGGGTTGGCTAACTATGGCTACACCTTC.